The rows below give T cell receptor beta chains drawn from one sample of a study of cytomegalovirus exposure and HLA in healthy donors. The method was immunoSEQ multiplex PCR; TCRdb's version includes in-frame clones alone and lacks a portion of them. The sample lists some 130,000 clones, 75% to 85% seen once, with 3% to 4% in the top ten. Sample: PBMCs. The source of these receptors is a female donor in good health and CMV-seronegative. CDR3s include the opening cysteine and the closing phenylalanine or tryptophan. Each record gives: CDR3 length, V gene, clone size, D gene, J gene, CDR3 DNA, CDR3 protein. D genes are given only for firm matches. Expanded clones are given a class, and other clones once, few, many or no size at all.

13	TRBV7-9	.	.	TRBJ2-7	TGTGCCAGCAGCTTTGGCGGCTCCTACGAGCAGTACTTC	CASSFGGSYEQYF
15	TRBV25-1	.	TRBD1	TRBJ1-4	TGTGCCAGCAGTGAAGGTGGGACAGTTAATGAAAAACTGTTTTTT	CASSEGGTVNEKLFF
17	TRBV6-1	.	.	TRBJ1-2	TGTGCCAGCAGTGAACGGAGGTCAACCCCTGGCAACTATGGCTACACCTTC	CASSERRSTPGNYGYTF
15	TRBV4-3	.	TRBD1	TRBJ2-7	TGCGCCAGCAGCCACGACAGGGCGAGCTCCTACGAGCAGTACTTC	CASSHDRASSYEQYF
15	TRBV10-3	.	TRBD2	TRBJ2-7	TGTGCCATCAGTGATCTGCGGGAGGGCCTCTACGAGCAGTACTTC	CAISDLREGLYEQYF
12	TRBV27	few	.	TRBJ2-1	TGTGCCAGCAGTCCAGGGCGTAATGAGCAGTTCTTC	CASSPGRNEQFF
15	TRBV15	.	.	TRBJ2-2	TGTGCCACCAGCAGAGACAGGTGGGACACCGGGGAGCTGTTTTTT	CATSRDRWDTGELFF
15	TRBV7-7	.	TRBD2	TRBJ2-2	TGTGCTAGCAGCTTGGGAGCCAGGGAGGGCGGGGAGCTGTTTTTT	CASSLGAREGGELFF
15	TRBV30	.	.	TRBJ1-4	TGTGCCTGGGGGACGCTCGGGGGTGCGAATGAAAAACTGTTTTTT	CAWGTLGGANEKLFF
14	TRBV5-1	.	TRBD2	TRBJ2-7	TGCGCCAGCAGCACGGGACTAGCGATGGCCGAGCAGTACTTC	CASSTGLAMAEQYF
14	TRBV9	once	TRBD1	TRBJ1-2	TGTGCCAGCAGCGTAGCAGGGGGCTCCTATGGCTACACCTTC	CASSVAGGSYGYTF
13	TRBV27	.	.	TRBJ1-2	TGTGCCAGCAGTTTAAGACAGAACTATGGCTACACCTTC	CASSLRQNYGYTF
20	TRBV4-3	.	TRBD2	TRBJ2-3	TGCGCCAGCAGCCAAGAAGCCCCTAGCGGGGGGATAGGAAGCACAGATACGCAGTATTTT	CASSQEAPSGGIGSTDTQYF
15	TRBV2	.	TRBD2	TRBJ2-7	TGTGCCAGCAGTGATCCGCGGGAGTCCACCTACGAGCAGTACTTC	CASSDPRESTYEQYF
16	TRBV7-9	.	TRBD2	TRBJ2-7	TGTGCCAGCAGCCGGATAGCGGGAGTACCTCCCTACGAGCAGTACTTC	CASSRIAGVPPYEQYF
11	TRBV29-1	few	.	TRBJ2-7	TGCAGCGTTGCCAGGTCCTACGAGCAGTACTTC	CSVARSYEQYF
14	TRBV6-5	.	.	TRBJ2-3	TGTGCCAGCAGCTTACAGGCGAGCACAGATACGCAGTATTTT	CASSLQASTDTQYF
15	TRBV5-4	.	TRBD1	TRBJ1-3	TGTGCCAGCAGCTCGACAGGGGACTATGGAAACACCATATATTTT	CASSSTGDYGNTIYF
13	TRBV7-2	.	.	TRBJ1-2	TGTGCCAGCAGTTCGGACAGCTACTATGGCTACACCTTC	CASSSDSYYGYTF
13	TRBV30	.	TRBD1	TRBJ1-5	TGTGCCTGGAGTGAGACAGGGGCCATGACCCAGCATTTT	CAWSETGAMTQHF
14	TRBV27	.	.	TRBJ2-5	TGTGCCAGCAGTTTATTGGGGCGCGGAGAGACCCAGTACTTC	CASSLLGRGETQYF
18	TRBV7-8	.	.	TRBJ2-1	TGTGCCAGCAGCTTTTTGAGGGTTGGCCTACTGATGGGCAATGAGCAGTTCTTC	CASSFLRVGLLMGNEQFF
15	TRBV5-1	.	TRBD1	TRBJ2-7	TGCGCCAGCAGCTCTGAGGACAGGGCGCATATCGAGCAGTACTTC	CASSSEDRAHIEQYF
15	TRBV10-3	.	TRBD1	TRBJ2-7	TGTGCCATCAGTGGCCTCCGGGACAGGGACAACGAGCAGTACTTC	CAISGLRDRDNEQYF
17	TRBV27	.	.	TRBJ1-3	TGTGCCAGCAGTTTATCGGGGTCTGGCAGGGTACTTGACACCATATATTTT	CASSLSGSGRVLDTIYF
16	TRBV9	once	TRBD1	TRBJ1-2	TGTGCCAGCAGCGTAGCTCTACAGGGGAATAACTATGGCTACACCTTC	CASSVALQGNNYGYTF
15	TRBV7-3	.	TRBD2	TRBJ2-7	TGTGCCAGCAGCCTGAGCGGGGGCGCCGTCTACGAGCAGTACTTC	CASSLSGGAVYEQYF
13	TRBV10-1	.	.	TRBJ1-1	TGCGCCAGCAGTCTAACAGGGCCTACTGAAGCTTTCTTT	CASSLTGPTEAFF
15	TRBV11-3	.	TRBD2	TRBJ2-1	TGTGCCAGCAGCTTACTAGCGGGAGGAAAGGGTGAGCAGTTCTTC	CASSLLAGGKGEQFF
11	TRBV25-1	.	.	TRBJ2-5	TGTGCCAGCAGACTGCTTGAGACCCAGTACTTC	CASRLLETQYF
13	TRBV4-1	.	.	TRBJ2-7	TGCGCCAGCAGCCAAGAGGCCCCTTACGAGCAGTACTTC	CASSQEAPYEQYF
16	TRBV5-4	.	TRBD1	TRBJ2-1	TGTGCCAGCAGCTTGGTAGGGACAGGGTTCAACAATGAGCAGTTCTTC	CASSLVGTGFNNEQFF
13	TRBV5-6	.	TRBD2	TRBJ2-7	TGTGCCAGCAGCTTGGCAGCGGGGTGCGAGCAGTACTTC	CASSLAAGCEQYF
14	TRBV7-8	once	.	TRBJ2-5	TGTGCCAGCAGCCTAACCTCTAGCGATGGGACCCAGTACTTC	CASSLTSSDGTQYF
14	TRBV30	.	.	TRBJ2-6	TGTGCCTGGAGTCGGGACTCTGGGGCCAACGTCCTGACTTTC	CAWSRDSGANVLTF
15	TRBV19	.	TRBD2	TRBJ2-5	TGTGCCAGTAGTCCCCAAGCGGGATTAGCAGAGACCCAGTACTTC	CASSPQAGLAETQYF